The rows below give T cell receptor beta chains drawn from one sample of a study of cytomegalovirus exposure and HLA in healthy donors. Measured with immunoSEQ multiplex PCR; TCRdb has only the in-frame clones, and not every one. The sample lists around 200,000 clones, roughly four fifths occurring once. Sequencing was carried out using PBMCs. These receptors all come from a man aged 50-59 years in good health and CMV-seronegative. Both conserved end residues are part of each CDR3. D genes are given only for firm matches. Only part of the rows carry a size: once, few, many, or a class if the clone is expanded.

cdr3_aa | cdr3_nt | j_call | clone_size | d_call | v_call
CASIRLPRLFDPYNEQFF | TGTGCCAGCATTCGTCTTCCTCGACTATTCGATCCTTACAATGAGCAGTTCTTC | TRBJ2-1 | few | . | TRBV27
CASRVTDYEQYF | TGTGCCAGCAGAGTAACAGACTACGAGCAGTACTTC | TRBJ2-7 | . | . | TRBV2
CASNTGTGTYEQYF | TGTGCCAGCAACACCGGGACAGGAACCTACGAGCAGTACTTC | TRBJ2-7 | few | TRBD1 | TRBV5-6
CASSASGGPGGSSYEQYF | TGTGCCAGCAGCGCCTCGGGGGGGCCGGGGGGCAGCTCCTACGAGCAGTACTTC | TRBJ2-7 | . | TRBD2 | TRBV9
CAGGSQPQHF | TGTGCCGGAGGGTCTCAGCCCCAGCATTTT | TRBJ1-5 | . | . | TRBV5-4
CASSLQGTTNEKLFF | TGTGCCAGCAGCTTGCAGGGCACCACTAATGAAAAACTGTTTTTT | TRBJ1-4 | . | . | TRBV5-4
CASSLGVAGGPNEQYF | TGTGCCAGCAGCTTAGGAGTAGCGGGGGGGCCTAATGAGCAGTACTTC | TRBJ2-7 | . | TRBD2 | TRBV7-8
CASSPRRVPNEKLFF | TGTGCCAGTAGTCCCAGACGGGTTCCTAATGAAAAACTGTTTTTT | TRBJ1-4 | . | . | TRBV19
CASGLGLSSGANVLTF | TGTGCTAGTGGTTTAGGACTGAGCTCTGGGGCCAACGTCCTGACTTTC | TRBJ2-6 | . | . | TRBV12-5
CASRLGQGAMNTEAFF | TGTGCCAGTAGACTCGGACAGGGGGCAATGAACACTGAAGCTTTCTTT | TRBJ1-1 | . | TRBD1 | TRBV19
CASSQGQNSGNTIYF | TGCGCCAGCAGCCAGGGACAAAACTCTGGAAACACCATATATTTT | TRBJ1-3 | . | . | TRBV5-1
CASSEVRSSYNEQFF | TGCGCCAGCAGTGAGGTCAGAAGCTCCTACAATGAGCAGTTCTTC | TRBJ2-1 | . | . | TRBV10-2
CASSLLGQLAKNIQYF | TGTGCCAGCAGCTTATTGGGACAGCTAGCCAAAAACATTCAGTACTTC | TRBJ2-4 | . | TRBD1 | TRBV5-6
CASIRGEGDPPRFF | TGTGCCAGCATCCGGGGAGAGGGGGACCCACCGCGGTTCTTC | TRBJ2-1 | once | . | TRBV6-1
CASSFGLLATNYEQYF | TGCGCCAGCAGCTTTGGACTACTAGCGACGAACTACGAGCAGTACTTC | TRBJ2-7 | . | TRBD2 | TRBV5-1
CASSLASQGSPLHF | TGTGCCAGCAGCTTAGCCTCGCAGGGTTCACCCCTCCACTTT | TRBJ1-6 | . | . | TRBV11-1
CASSSARSPPHEQFF | TGTGCCAGCAGTTCTGCTAGATCCCCCCCCCATGAGCAGTTCTTC | TRBJ2-1 | . | . | TRBV6-9
CASSISPGNNEQFF | TGTGCCAGCAGCATAAGCCCAGGGAATAATGAGCAGTTCTTC | TRBJ2-1 | . | . | TRBV9
CASSYDKVYGYTF | TGCGCCAGCAGCTACGACAAGGTCTATGGCTACACCTTC | TRBJ1-2 | . | . | TRBV5-1
CASSSSLGGQNAYGYTF | TGTGCCAGCAGTTCCTCCCTTGGGGGACAGAATGCCTATGGCTACACCTTC | TRBJ1-2 | . | TRBD1 | TRBV27
CASSLWSGNYGYTF | TGTGCCAGCAGCTTATGGTCAGGGAACTATGGCTACACCTTC | TRBJ1-2 | . | . | TRBV7-2
CASSVGPGYEQYF | TGTGCCAGCAGCGTAGGTCCGGGGTACGAGCAGTACTTC | TRBJ2-7 | few | . | TRBV9
CASSPARVGYTF | TGCGCCAGCAGCCCCGCACGGGTAGGCTACACCTTC | TRBJ1-2 | . | . | TRBV5-1
CASSNINGGGQGMNFGYTF | TGTGCCAGCAGCAATATTAATGGTGGGGGACAGGGTATGAATTTTGGCTACACCTTC | TRBJ1-2 | few | . | TRBV21-1
CAISEWGGETQYF | TGTGCCATCAGTGAATGGGGGGGAGAGACCCAGTACTTC | TRBJ2-5 | . | TRBD2 | TRBV10-3